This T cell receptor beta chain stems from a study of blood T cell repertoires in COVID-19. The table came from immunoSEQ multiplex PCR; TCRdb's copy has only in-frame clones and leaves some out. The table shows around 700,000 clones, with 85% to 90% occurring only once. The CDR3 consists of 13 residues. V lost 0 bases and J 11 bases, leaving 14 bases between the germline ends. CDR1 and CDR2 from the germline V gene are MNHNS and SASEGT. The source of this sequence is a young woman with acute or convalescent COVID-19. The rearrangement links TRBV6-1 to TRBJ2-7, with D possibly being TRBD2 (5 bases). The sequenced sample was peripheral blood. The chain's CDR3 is CASSEAREGPKYF. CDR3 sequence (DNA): TGTGCCAGCAGTGAAGCCCGAGAGGGCCCTAAGTACTTC.